The T cell receptor beta chain described here comes from a study of cytomegalovirus exposure and HLA in healthy donors. CDR1 SGDLS and CDR2 YYNGEE come from the germline V gene. Unmatched junction bases numbered 13, after V lost 3 bases and J lost 6 bases. There are 16 residues in the CDR3. TCRdb keeps only in-frame clones here, not all; method: immunoSEQ multiplex PCR. The table records 98,000 or so clones, roughly 95% of them present only once. This sequence joins TRBV9 and TRBJ2-3; TRBD2 aligns across 7 bases. The specimen was PBMCs. The source is a woman aged 18-29 years in good health and CMV-seronegative. Written as DNA, the CDR3 is TGTGCCAGCAGCGCCCACCCGGTCTCACTAGCGGATACGCAGTATTTT. Protein product: CASSAHPVSLADTQYF.